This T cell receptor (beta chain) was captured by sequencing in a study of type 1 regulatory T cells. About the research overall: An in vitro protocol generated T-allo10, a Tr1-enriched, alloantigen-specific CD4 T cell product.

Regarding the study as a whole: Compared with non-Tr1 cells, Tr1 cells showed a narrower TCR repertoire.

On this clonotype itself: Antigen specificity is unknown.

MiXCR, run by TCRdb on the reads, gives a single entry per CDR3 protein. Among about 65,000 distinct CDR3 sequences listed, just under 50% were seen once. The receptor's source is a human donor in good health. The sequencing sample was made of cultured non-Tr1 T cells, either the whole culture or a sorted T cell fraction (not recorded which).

CDR3 loop: CASSSTGPYNEQFF. The CDR3 DNA reads TGTGCCAGCAGCTCCACCGGGCCCTACAATGAGCAGTTCTTC. The chain couples TRBV7-9 to TRBJ2-1; D unclear. Per germline, CDR1 SEHNR and CDR2 FQNEAQ (reference sequence). The CDR3 consists of 14 residues. Trimming left V 4 bases short and J 2 bases short, with 9 bases between.